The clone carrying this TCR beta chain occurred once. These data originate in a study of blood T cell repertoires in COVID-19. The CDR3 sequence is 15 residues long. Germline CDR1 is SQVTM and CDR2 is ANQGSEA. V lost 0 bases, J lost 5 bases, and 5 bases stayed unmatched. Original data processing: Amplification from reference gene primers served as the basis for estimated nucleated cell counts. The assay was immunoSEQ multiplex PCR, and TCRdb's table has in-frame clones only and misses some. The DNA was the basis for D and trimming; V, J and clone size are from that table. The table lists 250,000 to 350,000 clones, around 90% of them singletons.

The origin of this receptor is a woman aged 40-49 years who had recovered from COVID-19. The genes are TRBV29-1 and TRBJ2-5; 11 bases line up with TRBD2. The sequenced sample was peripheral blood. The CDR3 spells CSVEEVASGGETQYF. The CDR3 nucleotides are TGCAGCGTTGAAGAGGTGGCTAGCGGGGGGGAGACCCAGTACTTC.